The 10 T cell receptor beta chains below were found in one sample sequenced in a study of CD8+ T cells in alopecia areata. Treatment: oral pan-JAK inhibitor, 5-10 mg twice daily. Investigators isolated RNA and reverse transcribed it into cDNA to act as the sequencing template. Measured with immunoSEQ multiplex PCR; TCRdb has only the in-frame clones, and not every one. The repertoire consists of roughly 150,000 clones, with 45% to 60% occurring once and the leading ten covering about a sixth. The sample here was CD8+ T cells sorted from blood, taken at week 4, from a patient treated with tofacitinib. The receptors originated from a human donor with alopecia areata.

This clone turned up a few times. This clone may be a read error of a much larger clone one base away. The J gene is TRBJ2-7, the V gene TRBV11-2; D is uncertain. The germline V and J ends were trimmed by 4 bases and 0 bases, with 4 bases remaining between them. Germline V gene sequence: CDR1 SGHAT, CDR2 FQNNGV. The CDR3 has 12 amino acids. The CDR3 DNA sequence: TGTGCCAGCAGCTCGAGCTCCTACGAGCAGTACTTC. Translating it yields CASSSSSYEQYF.

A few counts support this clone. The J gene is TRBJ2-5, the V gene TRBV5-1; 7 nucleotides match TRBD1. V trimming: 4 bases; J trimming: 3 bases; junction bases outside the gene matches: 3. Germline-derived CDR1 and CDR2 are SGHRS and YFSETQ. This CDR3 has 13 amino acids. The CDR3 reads CASSPGQKETQYF. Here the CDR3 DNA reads TGCGCCAGCAGCCCGGGACAGAAAGAGACCCAGTACTTC.

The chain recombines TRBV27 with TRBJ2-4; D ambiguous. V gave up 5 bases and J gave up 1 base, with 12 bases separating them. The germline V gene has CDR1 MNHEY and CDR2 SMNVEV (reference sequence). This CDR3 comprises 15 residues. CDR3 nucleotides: TGTGCCAGCAGTCCCACTGGTGGGGCCAAAAACATTCAGTACTTC. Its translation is CASSPTGGAKNIQYF.

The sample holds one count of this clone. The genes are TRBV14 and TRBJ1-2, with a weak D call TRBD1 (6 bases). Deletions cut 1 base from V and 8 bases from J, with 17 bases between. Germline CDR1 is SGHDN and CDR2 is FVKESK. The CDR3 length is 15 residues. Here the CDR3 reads CASSQVQGSLEGYTF. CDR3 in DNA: TGTGCCAGCAGCCAAGTCCAGGGGAGTCTAGAGGGCTACACCTTC.

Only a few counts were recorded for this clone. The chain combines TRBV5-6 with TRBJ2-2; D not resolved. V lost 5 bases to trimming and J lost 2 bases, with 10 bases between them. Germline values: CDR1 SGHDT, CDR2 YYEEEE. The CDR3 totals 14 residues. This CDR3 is CASSPEVNTGELFF. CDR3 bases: TGTGCCAGCAGTCCCGAGGTTAACACCGGGGAGCTGTTTTTT.

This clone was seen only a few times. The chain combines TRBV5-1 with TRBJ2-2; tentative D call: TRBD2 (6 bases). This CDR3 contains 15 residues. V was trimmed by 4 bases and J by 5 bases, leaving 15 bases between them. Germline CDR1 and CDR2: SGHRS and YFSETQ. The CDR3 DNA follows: TGCGCCAGCAGCCCACGCGGGGAAAAGACCGGGGAGCTGTTTTTT. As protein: CASSPRGEKTGELFF.

CDR3 bases: TGTGCCAGCAGCTTACCCCGCGGTAGCGGGGATTACAATGAGCAGTTCTTC. Its translation: CASSLPRGSGDYNEQFF. The chain is built from TRBV7-8 and TRBJ2-1; 8 bases agree with TRBD2. Trimming at V came to 2 bases and at J to 4 bases, leaving 10 bases not matched to a gene. The germline CDR1 and CDR2 sequences are SGHVS and FQNEAQ. The CDR3 covers 17 residues.

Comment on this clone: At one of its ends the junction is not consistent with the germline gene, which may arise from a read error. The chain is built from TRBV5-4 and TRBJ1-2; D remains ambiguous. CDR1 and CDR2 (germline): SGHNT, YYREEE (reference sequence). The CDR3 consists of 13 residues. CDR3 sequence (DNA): TGTGCCGGCAGCCCGGACGGGATTTATGGCTACACCTTC. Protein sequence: CAGSPDGIYGYTF.

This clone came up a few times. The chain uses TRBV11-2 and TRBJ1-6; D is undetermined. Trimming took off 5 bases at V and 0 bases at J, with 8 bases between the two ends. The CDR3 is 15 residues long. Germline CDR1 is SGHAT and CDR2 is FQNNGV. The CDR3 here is CASSQLRSYNSPLHF. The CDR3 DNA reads TGTGCCAGCAGCCAACTTCGCTCCTATAATTCACCCCTCCACTTT. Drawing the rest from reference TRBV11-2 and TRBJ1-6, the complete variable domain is EAGVAQSPRYKIIEKRQSVAFWCNPISGHATLYWYQQILGQGPKLLIQFQNNGVVDDSQLPKDRFSAERLKGVDSTLKIQPAKLEDSAVYLCASSQLRSYNSPLHFGNGTRLTVT.

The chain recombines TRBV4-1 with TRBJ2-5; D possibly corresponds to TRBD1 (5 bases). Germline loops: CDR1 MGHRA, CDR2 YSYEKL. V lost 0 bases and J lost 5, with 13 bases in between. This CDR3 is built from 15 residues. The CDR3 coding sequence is TGCGCCAGCAGCCAAGATCTAAACAGGCGGGAGACCCAGTACTTC. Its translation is CASSQDLNRRETQYF.